The clone carrying this T cell receptor beta chain was counted a few times. The antigen remains unidentified. The sample originates from a study of T cells in Graves' hyperthyroidism and ophthalmopathy. Researchers amplified the TCR beta CDR3 regions from RNA transcripts. The TCR CDR3 first-round RT-PCR relied on the HTBI primer set. TCRdb used MiXCR to reprocess the multiplex PCR reads, holding one entry per CDR3 protein. Of about 700,000 distinct CDR3 sequences detected, approximately 42% appear once; the ten largest clones hold under 8.5%. Points from the study as a whole: Blood samples included most of the expanded thyroid clonotypes exceeding 0.001.

V lost 2 bases to trimming and J lost 2 bases, with 13 bases between them. There are 14 residues in the CDR3. CDR1 and CDR2 (germline): DFQATT, SNEGSKA (reference sequence). Investigators excluded patients with uncontrolled infection, other autoimmune disease, pregnancy or lactation. Source material: peripheral blood or thyroid tissue (not recorded which). The sequence was obtained from an adult man with Graves' disease, either hyperthyroidism or ophthalmopathy (not recorded which). The chain links TRBV20-1 to TRBJ2-7; D not resolved. Here the CDR3 DNA reads TGCAGTGCTAGAATGGCAGGTTATACCTACGAGCAGTACTTC. Encoded protein: CSARMAGYTYEQYF.